The source of this TCR beta chain is a study of T cells in tumors and immune-related adverse events (dated by TCRdb to about 2021). As regards this clone: Its antigen is currently not known. Per-base qualities were not stored, and no clone one base away is much larger.

According to the germline V gene, CDR1 reads MNHEY and CDR2 reads SVGAGI. V loses 6 bases, J loses 1 base, and the germline ends lie 13 bases apart. The cysteine opens and the phenylalanine closes a CDR3 of 14 amino acids. The entry retains the CDR3 DNA only, 42 bases that are in frame from base 1. The TCR beta locus was amplified and sequenced with the immunoSEQ assay, yielding bulk TCR Vbeta CDR3 data. Regarding the original processing steps: CDR3s were excluded if they were non-productive, were shorter than 7 amino acids, or did not start with C or end with F/W. Analysis was restricted to specimens with at least 1000 reads, and each clonotype was defined at the amino acid level. To compute clonality, Pielou's evenness was subtracted from 1. Library sizes were equalized by abundance-weighted random subsampling with replacement, which was repeated 100 times so that 95% confidence intervals could be reported. The Morisita overlap index was used to quantify repertoire overlap, and the top 40 clones in each specimen were examined for overlap with the irAE. The source is immuneACCESS, and TCRdb retained only in-frame sequences with V and J called. Part of the clones is not carried over; for the studies checked, unresolved V genes explain less than half of this, and the remainder is unexplained. Clonal size and the V and J genes are those of that table, whereas D and trimming came from the DNA. This sample lists about 24,000 clones; 75% to 95% were detected once. In total, the top ten clones hold 1.1% to 1.5% of the sample.

This sample's treatment or condition label indicates: nivolumab (PD-1 blockade) given before sampling. The DNeasy Blood and Tissue Kit was used to extract DNA from the formalin-fixed paraffin-embedded specimens. The TCR was taken from a female donor with metastatic renal cell carcinoma. The specimen was lymph node tissue, collected from a patient treated with anti-PD-1 therapy. The chain couples TRBV6-5 to TRBJ2-7; matching of 6 bases hints at TRBD1 as the D gene. This receptor carries the CDR3 CASRRTANSYEQYF. The DNA is TGTGCCAGCAGACGGACAGCCAATTCCTACGAGCAGTACTTC.